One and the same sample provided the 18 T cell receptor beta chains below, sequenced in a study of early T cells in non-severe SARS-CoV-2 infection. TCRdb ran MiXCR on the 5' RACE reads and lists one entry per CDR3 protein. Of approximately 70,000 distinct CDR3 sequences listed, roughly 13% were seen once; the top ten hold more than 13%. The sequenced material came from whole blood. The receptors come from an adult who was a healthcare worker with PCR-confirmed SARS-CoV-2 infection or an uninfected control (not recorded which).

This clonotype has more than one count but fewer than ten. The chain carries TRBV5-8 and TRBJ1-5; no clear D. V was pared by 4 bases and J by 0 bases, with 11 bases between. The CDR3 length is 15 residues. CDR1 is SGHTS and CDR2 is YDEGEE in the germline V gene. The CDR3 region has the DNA TGTGCCAGCAGCCTCGACGGGGATAGCAATCAGCCCCAGCATTTT. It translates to CASSLDGDSNQPQHF.

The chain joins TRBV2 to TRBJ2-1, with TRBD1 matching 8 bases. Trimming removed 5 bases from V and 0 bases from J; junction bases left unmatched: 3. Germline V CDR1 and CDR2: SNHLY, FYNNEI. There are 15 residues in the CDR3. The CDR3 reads CASSRDRGSYNEQFF. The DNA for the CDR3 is TGTGCCAGCAGTCGTGACAGGGGCTCCTACAATGAGCAGTTCTTC.

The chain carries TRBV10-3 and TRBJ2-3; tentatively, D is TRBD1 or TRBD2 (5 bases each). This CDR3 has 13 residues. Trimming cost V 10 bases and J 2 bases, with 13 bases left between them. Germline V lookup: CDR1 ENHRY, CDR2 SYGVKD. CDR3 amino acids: CASTGTATDTQYF. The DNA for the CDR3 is TGTGCCAGCACCGGGACGGCCACAGATACGCAGTATTTT.

The CDR3 is CSVSEGPNSNQPQHF. Here the CDR3 DNA reads TGCAGCGTTTCCGAGGGACCGAATAGCAATCAGCCCCAGCATTTT. This sequence joins TRBV29-1 and TRBJ1-5; tentative D call: TRBD1 (5 bases). The CDR3 totals 15 residues. The germline V and J ends were trimmed by 5 bases and 0 bases, with 14 bases remaining between them. CDR1 and CDR2 from the germline V gene are SQVTM and ANQGSEA.

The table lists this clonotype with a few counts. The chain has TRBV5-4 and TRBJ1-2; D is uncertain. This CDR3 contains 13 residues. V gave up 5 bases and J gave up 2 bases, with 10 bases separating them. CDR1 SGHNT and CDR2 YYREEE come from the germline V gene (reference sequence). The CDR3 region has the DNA TGTGCCAGCAGTTCGACGGAGAACTATGGCTACACCTTC. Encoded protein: CASSSTENYGYTF.

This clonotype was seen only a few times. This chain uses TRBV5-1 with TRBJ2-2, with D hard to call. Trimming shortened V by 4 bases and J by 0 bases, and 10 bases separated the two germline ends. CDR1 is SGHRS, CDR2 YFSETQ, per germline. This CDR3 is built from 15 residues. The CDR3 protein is CASSTPTANTGELFF. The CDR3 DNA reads TGCGCCAGCAGCACGCCGACGGCGAACACCGGGGAGCTGTTTTTT.

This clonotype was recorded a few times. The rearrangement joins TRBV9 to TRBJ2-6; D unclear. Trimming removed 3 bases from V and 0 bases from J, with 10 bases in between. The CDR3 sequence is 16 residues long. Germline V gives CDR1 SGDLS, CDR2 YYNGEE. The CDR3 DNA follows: TGTGCCAGCAGCGGCTTACAAGTCTCTGGGGCCAACGTCCTGACTTTC. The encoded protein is CASSGLQVSGANVLTF.

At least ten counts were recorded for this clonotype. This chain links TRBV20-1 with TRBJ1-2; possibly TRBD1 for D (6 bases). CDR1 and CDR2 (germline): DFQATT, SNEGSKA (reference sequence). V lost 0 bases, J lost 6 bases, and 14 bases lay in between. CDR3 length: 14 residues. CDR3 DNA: TGCAGTGCTAGAGACCAACAGGGAGTTCATGGCTACACCTTC. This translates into CSARDQQGVHGYTF.

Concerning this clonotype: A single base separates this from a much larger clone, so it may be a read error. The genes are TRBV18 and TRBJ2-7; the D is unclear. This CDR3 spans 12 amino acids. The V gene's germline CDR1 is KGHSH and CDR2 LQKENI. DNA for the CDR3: TGTGTCAGCTCACGATGGATAGAAGAGCAGTACTTC. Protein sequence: CVSSRWIEEQYF.

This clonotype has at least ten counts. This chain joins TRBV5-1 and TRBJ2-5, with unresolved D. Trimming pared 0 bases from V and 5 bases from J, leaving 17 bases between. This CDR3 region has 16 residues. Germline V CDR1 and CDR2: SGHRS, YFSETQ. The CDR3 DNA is TGCGCCAGCAGCTTGGGCGGACCATCCCTTGGTGAGACCCAGTACTTC. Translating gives CASSLGGPSLGETQYF.

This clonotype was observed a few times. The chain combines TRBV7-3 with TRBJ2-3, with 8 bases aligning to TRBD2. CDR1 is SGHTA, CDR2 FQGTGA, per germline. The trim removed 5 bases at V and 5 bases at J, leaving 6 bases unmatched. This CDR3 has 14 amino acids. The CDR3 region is CASSRGGGGDTQYF. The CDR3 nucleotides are TGTGCCAGCAGCCGGGGGGGCGGAGGAGATACGCAGTATTTT.

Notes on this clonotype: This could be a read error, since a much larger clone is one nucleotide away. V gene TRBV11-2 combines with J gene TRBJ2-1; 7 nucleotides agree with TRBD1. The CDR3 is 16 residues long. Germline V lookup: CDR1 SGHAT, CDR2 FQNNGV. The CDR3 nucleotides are TGTGCCAGCAGCCCAGGGGGTAGCCAAGGTAGCAATGAGCATTTCTTC. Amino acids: CASSPGGSQGSNEHFF.

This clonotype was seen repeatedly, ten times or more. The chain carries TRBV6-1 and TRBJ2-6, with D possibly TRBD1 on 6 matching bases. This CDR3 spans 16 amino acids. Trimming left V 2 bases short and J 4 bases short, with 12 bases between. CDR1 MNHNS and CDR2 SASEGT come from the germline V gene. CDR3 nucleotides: TGTGCCAGCAGTGAAACAGGGTATTCCGGGGCCAACGTCCTGACTTTC. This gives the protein CASSETGYSGANVLTF.

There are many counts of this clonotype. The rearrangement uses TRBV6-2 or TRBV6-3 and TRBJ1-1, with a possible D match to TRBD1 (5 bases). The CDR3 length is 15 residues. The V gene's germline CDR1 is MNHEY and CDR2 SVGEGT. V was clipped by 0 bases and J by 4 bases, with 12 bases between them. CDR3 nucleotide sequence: TGTGCCAGCAGTTACTCGATGGATGGGGCCACTGAAGCTTTCTTT. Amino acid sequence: CASSYSMDGATEAFF.

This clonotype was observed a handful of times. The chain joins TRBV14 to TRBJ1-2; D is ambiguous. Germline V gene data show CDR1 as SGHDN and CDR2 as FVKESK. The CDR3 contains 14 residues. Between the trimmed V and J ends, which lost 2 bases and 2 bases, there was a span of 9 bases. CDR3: CASSQQHRNYGYTF. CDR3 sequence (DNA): TGTGCCAGCAGCCAACAACACAGAAACTATGGCTACACCTTC.

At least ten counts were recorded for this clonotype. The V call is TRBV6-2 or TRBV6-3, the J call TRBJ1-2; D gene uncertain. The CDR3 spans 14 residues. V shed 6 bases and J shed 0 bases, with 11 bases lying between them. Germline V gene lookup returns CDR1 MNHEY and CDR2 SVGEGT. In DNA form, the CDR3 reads TGTGCCAGCAGACCCCCCGCCACTAACTATGGCTACACCTTC. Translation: CASRPPATNYGYTF.

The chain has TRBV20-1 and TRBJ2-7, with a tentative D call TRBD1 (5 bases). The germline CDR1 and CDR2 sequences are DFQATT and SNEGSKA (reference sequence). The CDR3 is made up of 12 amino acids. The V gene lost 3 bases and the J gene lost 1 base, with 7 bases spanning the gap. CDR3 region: CSARTESYEQYF. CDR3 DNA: TGCAGTGCTAGGACAGAGTCCTACGAGCAGTACTTC.

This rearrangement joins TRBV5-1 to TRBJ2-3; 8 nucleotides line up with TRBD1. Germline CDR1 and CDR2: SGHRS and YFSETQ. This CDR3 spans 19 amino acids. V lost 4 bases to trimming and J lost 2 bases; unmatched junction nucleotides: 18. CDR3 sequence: CASSAGQGHSALFTDTQYF. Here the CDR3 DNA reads TGCGCCAGCAGCGCCGGACAGGGACACTCCGCCCTCTTCACAGATACGCAGTATTTT. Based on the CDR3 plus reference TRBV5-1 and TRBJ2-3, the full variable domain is KAGVTQTPRYLIKTRGQQVTLSCSPISGHRSVSWYQQTPGQGLQFLFEYFSETQRNKGNFPGRFSGRQFSNSRSEMNVSTLELGDSALYLCASSAGQGHSALFTDTQYFGPGTRLTVL.